This TCR beta chain derives from a study of shared clonotypes between healthy human individuals. The sorted-subset replicate PCRs were given 200 ng DNA, which is tens of thousands of T cell genomes. The repertoire was sequenced with immunoSEQ multiplex PCR; TCRdb's copy has only in-frame clones and lacks some. The sample has roughly 2,500,000 clones; 90% to 95% are singletons. The donors, all of them Caucasian adults, lived in Nashville, Tennessee. Germline CDR1 SQVTM, CDR2 ANQGSEA. This CDR3 is built from 13 residues. The ends lost 7 bases at V and 7 bases at J; junction bases unmatched: 3. The sequence was obtained from a man younger than 30 in good health. Some clones in this sample may be carry-over from other donors' samples. Sequencing was performed on naive CD4+ T cells from PBMCs. Noted subset: CD45RA+ positively selected. The chain carries TRBV29-1 and TRBJ2-1, with 14 bases matching TRBD2. CDR3 coding DNA: TGCAGCGCCCGGACTAGCGGGAGGAATGAGCAGTTCTTC. Amino acid sequence: CSARTSGRNEQFF.